One sample yielded the 10 T cell receptor beta chains listed below, sequenced in a study of long-term antiretroviral therapy in people with HIV. A v3.0 immunoSEQ assay was performed at survey level. Clones were read by immunoSEQ multiplex PCR, and TCRdb kept only the in-frame ones, dropping some. The profile shows approximately 25,000 clones, almost 80% of them singletons. The sample was unsorted PBMCs, taken 2.1 years after starting antiretroviral therapy. These receptors were taken from a man aged 30 to 45 with HIV.

V usage is TRBV11-2 and J usage is TRBJ1-4, with TRBD1 identical over 8 bases. In germline, CDR1 is SGHAT, CDR2 FQNNGV. The CDR3 is 12 amino acids. V was pared by 1 base and J by 12 bases, with 1 base of the junction left unmatched. The CDR3: CASSLGQGQLFF. CDR3 DNA: TGTGCCAGCAGCTTAGGACAGGGGCAACTGTTTTTT.

This rearrangement joins TRBV18 to TRBJ1-4; the D is unclear. Trimming took off 3 bases at V and 5 bases at J, with 13 bases between the two ends. Germline V lookup: CDR1 KGHSH, CDR2 LQKENI. CDR3 length equals 15 residues. CDR3 protein: CASSPIFARNEKLFF. The CDR3 bases are TGTGCCAGCTCACCCATCTTCGCGAGGAATGAAAAACTGTTTTTT.

This clone was observed a few times. This chain links TRBV2 with TRBJ1-3; D ambiguous. Germline assignment: CDR1 SNHLY and CDR2 FYNNEI. CDR3 length equals 12 residues. The V end was cut by 4 bases, the J end by 3 bases, with 4 bases between. The CDR3 DNA reads TGTGCCAGCAGTGTTGATGGAAACACCATATATTTT. Amino acids: CASSVDGNTIYF.

The rearrangement joins TRBV6-5 to TRBJ2-3; 9 bases agree with TRBD1. The CDR3 is made up of 15 amino acids. With V trimmed by 2 bases and J by 4 bases, 4 bases remained unmatched. From germline, CDR1 is MNHEY and CDR2 SVGAGI. As DNA, the CDR3 is TGTGCCAGCAGTTACCAAACAGGGGGCTCAGATACGCAGTATTTT. Residues: CASSYQTGGSDTQYF.

This clone was seen only a few times. The chain uses TRBV27 and TRBJ1-2; possible D gene TRBD1, 6 bases. The germline V and J ends were trimmed by 10 bases and 7 bases, with 19 bases remaining between them. The CDR3 contains 13 residues. Per germline, CDR1 MNHEY and CDR2 SMNVEV (reference sequence). In DNA form, the CDR3 reads TGTGCCACCAGGGTGGGGGCGGAAGGTGGCTACACCTTC. It translates to CATRVGAEGGYTF.

V usage is TRBV28 and J usage is TRBJ2-7; no definite D call. The CDR3 sequence is 15 residues long. Germline V lookup: CDR1 MDHEN, CDR2 SYDVKM. Trimming pared 6 bases from V and 0 bases from J, leaving 15 bases between. The DNA for the CDR3 is TGTGCCAGCAGCCCTTGGGTGCCGAGCTCCTACGAGCAGTACTTC. This encodes CASSPWVPSSYEQYF.

This clone was observed a single time. The chain carries TRBV18 and TRBJ1-5; D remains unclear. The CDR3 sequence is 13 residues long. V was cut by 6 bases and J by 5 bases, with 11 bases left in between. Per the germline V gene, CDR1 is KGHSH and CDR2 is LQKENI. CDR3 nucleotide sequence: TGTGCCAGCTCGCCTGGAGCCCATCAGCCCCAGCATTTT. It encodes CASSPGAHQPQHF.

Only one count was recorded for this clone. J is TRBJ1-1 and V is TRBV2; a weak D match, TRBD1 (5 bases). CDR1 SNHLY and CDR2 FYNNEI come from the germline V gene. Trimming took off 5 bases at V and 3 bases at J, with 19 bases between the two ends. The CDR3 is made up of 16 amino acids. CDR3 protein: CASSQALGGRDTEAFF. CDR3 sequence (DNA): TGTGCCAGCAGTCAGGCTTTGGGGGGTCGGGACACTGAAGCTTTCTTT.

The rearrangement links TRBV4-3 to TRBJ1-1; no clear D. This CDR3 has 14 residues. V lost 1 base and J 3 bases, leaving 9 bases between the germline ends. CDR1 LGHNA and CDR2 YSLEER come from the germline V gene. Here the CDR3 DNA reads TGCGCCAGCAGCCAAGTGGAGGGTGACACTGAAGCTTTCTTT. Translated: CASSQVEGDTEAFF.

The gene calls are TRBV27 and TRBJ2-1; maybe TRBD2 (5 bases). V lost 1 base, J lost 0 bases, and 10 bases lay in between. The CDR3 extends over 16 amino acids. Germline V gene data show CDR1 as MNHEY and CDR2 as SMNVEV (reference sequence). CDR3 protein: CASSLWPGSSYNEQFF. Here the CDR3 DNA reads TGTGCCAGCAGTTTATGGCCGGGGAGCTCCTACAATGAGCAGTTCTTC.